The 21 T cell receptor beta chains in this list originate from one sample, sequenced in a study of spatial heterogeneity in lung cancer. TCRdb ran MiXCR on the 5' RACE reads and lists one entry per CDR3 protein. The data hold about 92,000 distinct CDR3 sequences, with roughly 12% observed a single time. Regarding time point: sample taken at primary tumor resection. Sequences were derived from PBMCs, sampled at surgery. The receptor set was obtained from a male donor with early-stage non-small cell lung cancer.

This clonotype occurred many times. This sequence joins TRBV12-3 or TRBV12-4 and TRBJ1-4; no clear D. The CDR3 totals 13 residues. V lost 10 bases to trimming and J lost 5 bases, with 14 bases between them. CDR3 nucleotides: TGTGCCACCCTAGGGTTGGCCAATGAAAAACTGTTTTTT. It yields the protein CATLGLANEKLFF.

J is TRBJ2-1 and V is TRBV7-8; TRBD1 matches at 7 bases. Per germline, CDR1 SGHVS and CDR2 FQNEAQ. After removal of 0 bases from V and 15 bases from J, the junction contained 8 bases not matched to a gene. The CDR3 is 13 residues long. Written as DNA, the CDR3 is TGTGCCAGCAGCTTAGCTCACCGACAGGGCGGGTTCTTC. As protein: CASSLAHRQGGFF.

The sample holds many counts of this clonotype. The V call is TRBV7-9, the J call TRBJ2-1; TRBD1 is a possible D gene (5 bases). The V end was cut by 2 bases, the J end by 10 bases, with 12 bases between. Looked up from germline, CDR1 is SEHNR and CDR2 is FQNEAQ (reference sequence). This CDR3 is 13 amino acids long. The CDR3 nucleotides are TGTGCCAGCAGCTTAACCCAGGGTGCAGAGCAGTTCTTC. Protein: CASSLTQGAEQFF. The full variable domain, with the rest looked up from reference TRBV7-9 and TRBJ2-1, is DTGVSQNPRHKITKRGQNVTFRCDPISEHNRLYWYRQTLGQGPEFLTYFQNEAQLEKSRLLSDRFSAERPKGSFSTLEIQRTEQGDSAMYLCASSLTQGAEQFFGPGTRLTVL.

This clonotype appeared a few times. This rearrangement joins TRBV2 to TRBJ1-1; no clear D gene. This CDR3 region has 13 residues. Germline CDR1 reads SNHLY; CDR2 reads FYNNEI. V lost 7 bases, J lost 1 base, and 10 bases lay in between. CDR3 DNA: TGTGCCAGCATGCCCGGGAGGAACACTGAAGCTTTCTTT. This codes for CASMPGRNTEAFF.

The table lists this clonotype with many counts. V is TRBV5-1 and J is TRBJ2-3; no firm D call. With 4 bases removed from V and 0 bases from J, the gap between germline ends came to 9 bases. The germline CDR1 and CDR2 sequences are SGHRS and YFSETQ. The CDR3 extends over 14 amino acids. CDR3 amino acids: CASSPGASTDTQYF. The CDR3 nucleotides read TGCGCCAGCAGCCCTGGTGCTAGCACAGATACGCAGTATTTT.

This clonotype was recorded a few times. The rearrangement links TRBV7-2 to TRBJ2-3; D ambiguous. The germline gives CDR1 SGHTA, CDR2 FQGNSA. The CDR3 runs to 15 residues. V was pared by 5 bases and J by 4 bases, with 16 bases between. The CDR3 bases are TGTGCCAGCAGCATTATAGACCTTGTCGCAGATACGCAGTATTTT. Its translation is CASSIIDLVADTQYF. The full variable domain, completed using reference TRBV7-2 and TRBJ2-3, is GAGVSQSPSNKVTEKGKDVELRCDPISGHTALYWYRQSLGQGLEFLIYFQGNSAPDKSGLPSDRFSAERTGGSVSTLTIQRTQQEDSAVYLCASSIIDLVADTQYFGPGTRLTVL.

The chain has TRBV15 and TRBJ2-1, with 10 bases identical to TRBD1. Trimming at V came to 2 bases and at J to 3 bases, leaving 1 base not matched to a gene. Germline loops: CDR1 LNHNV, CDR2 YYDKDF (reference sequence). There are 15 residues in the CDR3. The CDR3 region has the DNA TGTGCCACCAGCAGACGGGACAGGGGCTACAATGAGCAGTTCTTC. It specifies CATSRRDRGYNEQFF.

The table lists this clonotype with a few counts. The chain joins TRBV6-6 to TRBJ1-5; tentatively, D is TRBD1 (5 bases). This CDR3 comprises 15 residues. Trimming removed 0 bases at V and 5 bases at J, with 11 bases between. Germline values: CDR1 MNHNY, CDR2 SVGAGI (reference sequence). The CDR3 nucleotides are TGTGCCAGCAGTTACTCCATGGGGGGAGATCAGCCCCAGCATTTT. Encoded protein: CASSYSMGGDQPQHF.

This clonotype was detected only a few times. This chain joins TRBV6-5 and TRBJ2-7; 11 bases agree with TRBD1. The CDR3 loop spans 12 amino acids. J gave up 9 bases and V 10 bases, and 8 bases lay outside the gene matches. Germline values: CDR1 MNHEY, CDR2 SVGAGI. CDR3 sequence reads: CATRGQGVSQYF. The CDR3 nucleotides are TGTGCCACCAGGGGACAGGGGGTTTCGCAGTACTTC.

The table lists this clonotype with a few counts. The CDR3 coding sequence is TGCAGCGTTGAAGATCTTCAACAAGAGACCCAGTACTTC. Translating it yields CSVEDLQQETQYF. The chain has TRBV29-1 and TRBJ2-5, with D uncertain. The CDR3 covers 13 residues. Trimming stripped 0 bases from V and 2 bases from J, with 7 bases between. Germline V CDR1 and CDR2: SQVTM, ANQGSEA.

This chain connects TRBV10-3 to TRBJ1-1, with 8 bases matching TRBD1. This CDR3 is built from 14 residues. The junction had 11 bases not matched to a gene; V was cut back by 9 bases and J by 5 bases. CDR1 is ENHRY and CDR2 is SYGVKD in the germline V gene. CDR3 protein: CAISSSQGDTEAFF. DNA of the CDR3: TGTGCCATTTCGTCATCACAGGGGGATACTGAAGCTTTCTTT.

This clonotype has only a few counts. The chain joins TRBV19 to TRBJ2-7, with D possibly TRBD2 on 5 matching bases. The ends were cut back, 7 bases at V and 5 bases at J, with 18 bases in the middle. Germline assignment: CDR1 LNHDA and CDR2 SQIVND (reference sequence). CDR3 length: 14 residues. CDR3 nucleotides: TGTGCCAGTAACCCGAGAGGGAGTTACCACGAGCAGTACTTC. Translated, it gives CASNPRGSYHEQYF. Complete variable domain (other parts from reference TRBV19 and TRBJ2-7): DGGITQSPKYLFRKEGQNVTLSCEQNLNHDAMYWYRQDPGQGLRLIYYSQIVNDFQKGDIAEGYSVSREKKESFPLTVTSAQKNPTAFYLCASNPRGSYHEQYFGPGTRLTVT.

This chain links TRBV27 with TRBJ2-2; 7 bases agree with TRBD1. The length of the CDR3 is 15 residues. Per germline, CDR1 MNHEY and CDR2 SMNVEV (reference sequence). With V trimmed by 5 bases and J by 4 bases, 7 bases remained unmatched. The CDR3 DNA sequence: TGTGCCAGCAGTACAAAACAGGGGAGCACCGGGGAGCTGTTTTTT. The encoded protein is CASSTKQGSTGELFF.

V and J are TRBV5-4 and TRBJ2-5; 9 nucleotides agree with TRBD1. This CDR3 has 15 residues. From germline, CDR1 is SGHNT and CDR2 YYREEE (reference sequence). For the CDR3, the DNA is TGTGCACTGGCTAATAGACAGGGGGTGCAAGAGACCCAGTACTTC. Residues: CALANRQGVQETQYF.

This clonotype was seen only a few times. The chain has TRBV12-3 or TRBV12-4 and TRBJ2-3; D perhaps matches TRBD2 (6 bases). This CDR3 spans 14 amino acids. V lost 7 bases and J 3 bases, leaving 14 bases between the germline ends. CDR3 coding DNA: TGTGCCAGCAATCCCCCGGGACTGACAGATACGCAGTATTTT. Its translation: CASNPPGLTDTQYF.

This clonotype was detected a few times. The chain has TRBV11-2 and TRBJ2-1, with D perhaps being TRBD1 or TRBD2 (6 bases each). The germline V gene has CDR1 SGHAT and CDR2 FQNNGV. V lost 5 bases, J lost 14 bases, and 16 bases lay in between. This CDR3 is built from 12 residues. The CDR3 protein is CASSPLGGSEFF. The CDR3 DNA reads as TGTGCCAGCAGCCCACTAGGGGGGTCAGAGTTCTTC.

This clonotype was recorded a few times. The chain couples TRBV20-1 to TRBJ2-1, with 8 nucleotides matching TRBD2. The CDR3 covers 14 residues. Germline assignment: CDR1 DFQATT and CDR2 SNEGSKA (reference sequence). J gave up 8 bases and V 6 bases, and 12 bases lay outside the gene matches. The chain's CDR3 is CSAQKSGSDDEQFF. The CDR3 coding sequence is TGCAGTGCCCAGAAAAGCGGGAGTGATGATGAGCAGTTCTTC.

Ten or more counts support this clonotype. The CDR3 is CAIGQSGDQETQYF. The CDR3 nucleotides read TGTGCCATCGGTCAAAGCGGGGACCAAGAGACCCAGTACTTC. The rearrangement uses TRBV10-3 and TRBJ2-5; TRBD2 agrees at 7 bases. This CDR3 is built from 14 residues. In germline, CDR1 is ENHRY, CDR2 SYGVKD. Trimming at V came to 8 bases and at J to 0 bases, leaving 6 bases not matched to a gene.

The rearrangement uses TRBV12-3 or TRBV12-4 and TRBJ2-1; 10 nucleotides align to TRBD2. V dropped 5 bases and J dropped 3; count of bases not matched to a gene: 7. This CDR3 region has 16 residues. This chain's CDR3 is CASSPPSGGGYNEQFF. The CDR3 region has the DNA TGTGCCAGCAGTCCCCCAAGCGGGGGGGGCTACAATGAGCAGTTCTTC.

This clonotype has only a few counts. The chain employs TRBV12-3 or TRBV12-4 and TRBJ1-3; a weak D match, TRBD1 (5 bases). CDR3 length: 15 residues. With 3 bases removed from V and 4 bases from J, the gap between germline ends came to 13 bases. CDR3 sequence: CASSLRQGTGNTIYF. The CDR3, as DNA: TGTGCCAGCAGTTTGAGGCAGGGTACAGGAAACACCATATATTTT.

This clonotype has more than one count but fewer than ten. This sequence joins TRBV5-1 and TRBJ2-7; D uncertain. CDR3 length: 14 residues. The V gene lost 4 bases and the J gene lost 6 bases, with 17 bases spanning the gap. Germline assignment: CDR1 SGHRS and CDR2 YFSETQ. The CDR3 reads CASSPPTDPSEQYF. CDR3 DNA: TGCGCCAGCAGCCCTCCTACAGACCCTTCCGAGCAGTACTTC. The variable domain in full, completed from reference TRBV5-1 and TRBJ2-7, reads KAGVTQTPRYLIKTRGQQVTLSCSPISGHRSVSWYQQTPGQGLQFLFEYFSETQRNKGNFPGRFSGRQFSNSRSEMNVSTLELGDSALYLCASSPPTDPSEQYFGPGTRLTVT.